The rows below give T cell receptor beta chains drawn from one sample of a study of T-cell reconstitution after alpha-beta-depleted transplantation in children. TCRdb called the PCR reads again in MiXCR, with one record for every CDR3 protein. The sample lists 200,000 or so distinct CDR3 sequences; 5% to 6.5% were seen once. The material sequenced was PBMCs, taken before TCRalphabeta/CD19-depleted stem cell transplant. Source of these receptors: a girl less than two years old with combined immunodeficiency, due to receive a stem cell transplant. Each CDR3 is given with its conserved first and last residue. D genes are given only for firm matches. Size values are once, few and many counts, or a class for expanded clones, and some rows have none.

D: .
V: TRBV29-1
J: TRBJ2-3
size: many
CDR3: CSVHFRDTQYF
DNA: TGCAGCGTTCATTTCCGGGATACGCAGTATTTT

D: .
V: TRBV14
J: TRBJ2-7
size: many
CDR3: CASSLSVTYEQYF
DNA: TGTGCCAGCAGCCTTAGCGTTACCTACGAGCAGTACTTC

D: TRBD2
V: TRBV7-2
J: TRBJ2-3
size: .
CDR3: CASSFSGDFTDTQYF
DNA: TGTGCCAGCAGCTTTAGCGGGGATTTTACAGATACGCAGTATTTT

D: .
V: TRBV7-9
J: TRBJ2-1
size: many
CDR3: CASSPTGREEDEQFF
DNA: TGTGCCAGCAGTCCCACGGGCAGGGAGGAAGATGAGCAGTTCTTC

D: TRBD2
V: TRBV7-8
J: TRBJ2-7
size: many
CDR3: CASSLPTSGLYEQYF
DNA: TGTGCCAGCAGCTTACCGACTAGCGGACTATACGAGCAGTACTTC

D: .
V: TRBV20-1
J: TRBJ2-7
size: many
CDR3: CSATSFYEQYF
DNA: TGCAGTGCTACTTCATTCTACGAGCAGTACTTC

D: .
V: TRBV28
J: TRBJ2-3
size: many
CDR3: CASSLTDTQYF
DNA: TGTGCCAGCAGTTTGACGGATACGCAGTATTTT

D: TRBD1
V: TRBV27
J: TRBJ2-7
size: many
CDR3: CASSLTGTGDYEQYF
DNA: TGTGCCAGCAGTTTAACCGGGACAGGGGACTACGAGCAGTACTTC

D: .
V: TRBV15
J: TRBJ2-1
size: many
CDR3: CATSRETAGSYNEQFF
DNA: TGTGCCACCAGCAGAGAAACGGCGGGCTCCTACAATGAGCAGTTCTTC

D: TRBD1
V: TRBV2
J: TRBJ2-5
size: many
CDR3: CASSEVRTGSETQYF
DNA: TGTGCCAGCAGTGAAGTGCGGACAGGGAGTGAGACCCAGTACTTC

D: TRBD2
V: TRBV4-3
J: TRBJ2-1
size: many
CDR3: CASSHGTSGYYNEQFF
DNA: TGCGCCAGCAGCCATGGGACTAGCGGGTACTACAATGAGCAGTTCTTC

D: .
V: TRBV11-2
J: TRBJ2-1
size: many
CDR3: CASSLRGGTPEEGSEQFF
DNA: TGTGCCAGCAGTCTCAGAGGGGGAACCCCGGAAGAAGGCAGTGAGCAGTTCTTC

D: TRBD2
V: TRBV15
J: TRBJ2-1
size: many
CDR3: CATSSGGAFSYNEQFF
DNA: TGTGCCACCAGCAGCGGGGGGGCCTTCTCCTACAATGAGCAGTTCTTC

D: TRBD1
V: TRBV7-9
J: TRBJ2-7
size: many
CDR3: CASTETEGASYEQYF
DNA: TGTGCCAGCACCGAAACCGAGGGGGCCTCCTACGAGCAGTACTTC

D: .
V: TRBV25-1
J: TRBJ2-2
size: .
CDR3: CASSERLARTGELFF
DNA: TGTGCCAGCAGTGAACGGCTAGCCCGAACCGGGGAGCTGTTTTTT

D: .
V: TRBV7-9
J: TRBJ1-2
size: .
CDR3: CASSFLETTYYGYTF
DNA: TGTGCCAGCAGCTTTTTGGAGACGACCTACTATGGCTACACCTTC

D: TRBD2
V: TRBV7-2
J: TRBJ2-1
size: many
CDR3: CASSLVGWGGNEQFF
DNA: TGTGCCAGCAGCTTAGTCGGCTGGGGGGGCAATGAGCAGTTCTTC

D: .
V: TRBV7-2
J: TRBJ2-7
size: .
CDR3: CASSLEAAYEQYF
DNA: TGTGCCAGCAGCTTAGAGGCTGCCTACGAGCAGTACTTC

D: TRBD2
V: TRBV7-2
J: TRBJ2-7
size: many
CDR3: CASSLAMTGVGTSGIYEQYF
DNA: TGTGCCAGCAGCTTAGCCATGACAGGGGTTGGGACTAGCGGGATTTACGAGCAGTACTTC

D: .
V: TRBV27
J: TRBJ1-6
size: many
CDR3: CASSLGRASPLHF
DNA: TGTGCCAGCAGTTTAGGGAGGGCTTCACCCCTCCACTTT

D: .
V: TRBV9
J: TRBJ1-1
size: .
CDR3: CASSVEGMGGVAFF
DNA: TGTGCCAGCAGCGTAGAAGGGATGGGGGGCGTAGCTTTCTTT

D: .
V: TRBV2
J: TRBJ1-3
size: many
CDR3: CASSEGWRSGNTIYF
DNA: TGTGCCAGCAGTGAAGGGTGGAGAAGTGGAAACACCATATATTTT

D: TRBD2
V: TRBV29-1
J: TRBJ2-1
size: many
CDR3: CSVRGLAGGGNEQFF
DNA: TGCAGCGTTCGGGGACTAGCGGGAGGGGGTAATGAGCAGTTCTTC

D: TRBD2
V: TRBV29-1
J: TRBJ2-7
size: many
CDR3: CSVSTSGSYEQYF
DNA: TGCAGCGTCTCGACTAGCGGGAGCTACGAGCAGTACTTC

D: .
V: TRBV7-6
J: TRBJ2-7
size: .
CDR3: CASSPRRSYEQYF
DNA: TGTGCCAGCAGCCCACGTCGCTCCTACGAGCAGTACTTC

D: .
V: TRBV6-5
J: TRBJ1-3
size: few
CDR3: CASSYSGGRSSGNTIYF
DNA: TGTGCCAGCAGTTACTCCGGAGGACGGAGCTCTGGAAACACCATATATTTT

D: .
V: TRBV29-1
J: TRBJ1-1
size: many
CDR3: CSVGDGLTEAFF
DNA: TGCAGCGTAGGGGACGGCCTCACTGAAGCTTTCTTT

D: .
V: TRBV7-3
J: TRBJ1-1
size: many
CDR3: CASSSAGQTEAFF
DNA: TGTGCCAGCAGCTCAGCGGGTCAAACTGAAGCTTTCTTT

D: TRBD2
V: TRBV9
J: TRBJ2-1
size: many
CDR3: CASSETSRYNEQFF
DNA: TGTGCCAGCAGCGAGACTAGCCGTTACAATGAGCAGTTCTTC

D: .
V: TRBV7-9
J: TRBJ2-1
size: many
CDR3: CASSWKDSYNEQFF
DNA: TGTGCCAGCAGCTGGAAAGACAGTTACAATGAGCAGTTCTTC

D: TRBD2
V: TRBV7-2
J: TRBJ2-3
size: many
CDR3: CASSSLAGGTDTQYF
DNA: TGTGCCAGCAGCTCACTAGCGGGAGGCACAGATACGCAGTATTTT

D: .
V: TRBV28
J: TRBJ2-7
size: many
CDR3: CASSFKSEQYF
DNA: TGTGCCAGCAGTTTTAAGTCCGAGCAGTACTTC

D: .
V: TRBV7-9
J: TRBJ2-7
size: few
CDR3: CASSHDNTYEQYF
DNA: TGTGCCAGCAGCCATGACAACACCTACGAGCAGTACTTC

D: .
V: TRBV11-2
J: TRBJ1-3
size: many
CDR3: CASSLIVQAAGNTIYF
DNA: TGTGCCAGCAGCTTGATAGTACAGGCGGCGGGAAACACCATATATTTT

D: .
V: TRBV28
J: TRBJ2-1
size: many
CDR3: CASSPNSHNEQFF
DNA: TGTGCCAGCAGTCCGAACAGCCACAATGAGCAGTTCTTC

D: .
V: TRBV29-1
J: TRBJ2-7
size: many
CDR3: CSVGKGGSEQYF
DNA: TGCAGCGTTGGAAAGGGGGGATCCGAGCAGTACTTC

D: .
V: TRBV12-3/TRBV12-4
J: TRBJ2-7
size: many
CDR3: CASSPTAWDEQYF
DNA: TGTGCCAGCAGTCCCACAGCCTGGGACGAGCAGTACTTC

D: TRBD2
V: TRBV4-1
J: TRBJ2-1
size: many
CDR3: CASSVQSGTSFNEQFF
DNA: TGCGCCAGCAGCGTTCAATCCGGGACTAGCTTCAATGAGCAGTTCTTC

D: TRBD2
V: TRBV5-4
J: TRBJ2-5
size: many
CDR3: CASSLDPTSAETQYF
DNA: TGTGCCAGCAGCTTGGATCCGACTAGCGCGGAGACCCAGTACTTC

D: TRBD2
V: TRBV29-1
J: TRBJ2-1
size: many
CDR3: CSVEEASGRTYNEQFF
DNA: TGCAGCGTTGAAGAGGCTAGCGGGAGAACCTACAATGAGCAGTTCTTC

D: TRBD2
V: TRBV20-1
J: TRBJ2-2
size: many
CDR3: CSARGEGTDTGELFF
DNA: TGCAGTGCTAGGGGGGAGGGCACCGACACCGGGGAGCTGTTTTTT

D: .
V: TRBV20-1
J: TRBJ2-1
size: many
CDR3: CSAGAGIPFF
DNA: TGCAGTGCAGGGGCAGGGATCCCCTTCTTC

D: TRBD2
V: TRBV6-2/TRBV6-3
J: TRBJ2-1
size: few
CDR3: CASSAGGDYNEQFF
DNA: TGTGCCAGCAGTGCGGGGGGGGACTACAATGAGCAGTTCTTC

D: .
V: TRBV7-3
J: TRBJ2-1
size: many
CDR3: CASSLIGGPNNEQFF
DNA: TGTGCCAGCAGCTTAATAGGGGGACCCAACAATGAGCAGTTCTTC

D: .
V: TRBV7-3
J: TRBJ2-5
size: .
CDR3: CASSSPRGVQTQYF
DNA: TGTGCCAGCAGCTCCCCCCGAGGGGTCCAGACCCAGTACTTC

D: TRBD1
V: TRBV28
J: TRBJ2-7
size: many
CDR3: CASSFVDRVNSYEQYF
DNA: TGTGCCAGCAGTTTCGTTGACAGGGTAAACTCCTACGAGCAGTACTTC

D: TRBD2
V: TRBV4-3
J: TRBJ2-7
size: many
CDR3: CASSQSVGDYPYEQYF
DNA: TGCGCCAGCAGCCAATCCGTCGGGGACTACCCCTACGAGCAGTACTTC

D: .
V: TRBV4-1
J: TRBJ2-7
size: many
CDR3: CASSQPGGFYEQYF
DNA: TGCGCCAGCAGCCAACCGGGTGGGTTCTACGAGCAGTACTTC

D: .
V: TRBV29-1
J: TRBJ2-1
size: many
CDR3: CSVLLLVSYNEQFF
DNA: TGCAGCGTTTTGCTGCTAGTAAGTTACAATGAGCAGTTCTTC

D: .
V: TRBV3-1
J: TRBJ1-2
size: many
CDR3: CASSQTDGYTF
DNA: TGTGCCAGCAGCCAAACCGATGGCTACACCTTC

D: TRBD2
V: TRBV20-1
J: TRBJ2-1
size: many
CDR3: CSAKPALAGAHEQFF
DNA: TGCAGTGCGAAACCTGCTCTAGCGGGAGCGCATGAGCAGTTCTTC

D: .
V: TRBV7-9
J: TRBJ2-7
size: many
CDR3: CASSRGPAYEQYF
DNA: TGTGCCAGCAGCCGGGGGCCAGCCTACGAGCAGTACTTC

D: .
V: TRBV29-1
J: TRBJ2-1
size: many
CDR3: CSVEVPGLDYNEQFF
DNA: TGCAGCGTTGAAGTACCGGGGTTAGACTACAATGAGCAGTTCTTC

D: .
V: TRBV7-8
J: TRBJ2-7
size: .
CDR3: CASSPYPDVLDF
DNA: TGTGCCAGCAGCCCCTACCCAGACGTTCTAGACTTC

D: TRBD1
V: TRBV12-3/TRBV12-4
J: TRBJ2-5
size: many
CDR3: CASRTGFGETQYF
DNA: TGTGCCAGCAGGACAGGGTTCGGGGAGACCCAGTACTTC

D: TRBD1
V: TRBV11-3
J: TRBJ2-1
size: many
CDR3: CASSLGDRVGEQFF
DNA: TGTGCCAGCAGCTTAGGGGACAGGGTGGGAGAGCAGTTCTTC